The 14 T cell receptor beta chains presented below share a single source sample, sequenced in a study of cytomegalovirus exposure and HLA in healthy donors. PCR was performed using 60 Vbeta and 13 Jbeta primers. Here immunoSEQ multiplex PCR was the method, and the copy in TCRdb shows in-frame clones only, minus some. The repertoire includes some 96,000 clones, more than 70% of them detected once, and about 20% sits in the top ten. The sequencing input was PBMCs. These receptors came from a woman in her sixties or seventies in good health and CMV-seropositive.

The chain couples TRBV19 to TRBJ2-1, with TRBD2 matching 9 bases. Trimming at V came to 1 base and at J to 8 bases, leaving 6 bases not matched to a gene. CDR3 length: 15 amino acids. Germline CDR1 LNHDA, CDR2 SQIVND (reference sequence). CDR3 region: CASSIAAGGPYEQFF. DNA for the CDR3: TGTGCCAGTAGTATAGCTGCGGGAGGGCCATATGAGCAGTTCTTC.

DNA of the CDR3: TGTGCCAGCAGCCTTTGGGACAGGTCAACTAATGAAAAACTGTTTTTT. Residues: CASSLWDRSTNEKLFF. The chain carries TRBV5-5 and TRBJ1-4; 8 bases agree with TRBD1. This CDR3 region has 16 residues. Per the germline V gene, CDR1 is SGHKS and CDR2 is YYEKEE (reference sequence). The ends lost 4 bases at V and 0 bases at J; junction bases unmatched: 5.

The chain is built from TRBV28 and TRBJ1-6, with D unresolved. Germline V gene lookup returns CDR1 MDHEN and CDR2 SYDVKM. This CDR3 comprises 13 residues. V lost 7 bases and J 5 bases, leaving 9 bases between the germline ends. The CDR3 spells CASNGQNNSPLHF. CDR3 bases: TGTGCCAGCAATGGCCAGAATAATTCACCCCTCCACTTT.

The chain combines TRBV29-1 with TRBJ2-7, with 11 bases lining up with TRBD2. Trimming cost V 5 bases and J 4 bases; bases outside gene matches: 4. This CDR3 is built from 13 residues. Germline lookup yields CDR1 SQVTM and CDR2 ANQGSEA. CDR3 in DNA: TGCAGCGTTACCCGGACTAGCGGGTACGAGCAGTACTTC. Amino acids: CSVTRTSGYEQYF.

This chain links TRBV6-6 with TRBJ1-2; 7 nucleotides agree with TRBD1. The CDR3 is made up of 15 amino acids. J lost 3 bases, V lost 6 bases, and 10 bases had no gene match. Germline CDR1 MNHNY, CDR2 SVGAGI (reference sequence). For the CDR3, the DNA is TGTGCCAGCAGCCCTTACAGACAGGGCGACTATGGCTACACCTTC. This translates into CASSPYRQGDYGYTF.

The genes are TRBV6-1 and TRBJ2-6; 7 bases are shared with TRBD1. In germline, CDR1 is MNHNS, CDR2 SASEGT. V gave up 5 bases and J gave up 2 bases; unmatched junction bases: 3. The CDR3 consists of 15 residues. The CDR3 nucleotides are TGTGCCAGCAGTCCAGGGGGAGCTGGGGCCAACGTCCTGACTTTC. This gives the protein CASSPGGAGANVLTF.

The rearrangement links TRBV6-5 to TRBJ2-5; 8 nucleotides align to TRBD2. The germline V gene encodes CDR1 MNHEY and CDR2 SVGAGI. The CDR3 runs 14 residues. The J segment lost 5 bases and the V segment lost 6 bases, leaving 8 bases of the junction unmatched. CDR3 in amino acids: CASRSGRLAETQYF. CDR3 bases: TGTGCCAGCAGGAGCGGGAGATTGGCGGAGACCCAGTACTTC.

V and J are TRBV28 and TRBJ2-3; 7 nucleotides agree with TRBD1. The CDR3 is 13 amino acids. The J segment lost 6 bases and the V segment lost 6 bases, leaving 6 bases of the junction unmatched. Germline loops: CDR1 MDHEN, CDR2 SYDVKM. CDR3: CASRKDREDTQYF. The CDR3 DNA reads as TGTGCCAGCAGGAAAGACAGGGAGGATACGCAGTATTTT. Supplemented by reference TRBV28 and TRBJ2-3, the full variable domain reads DVKVTQSSRYLVKRTGEKVFLECVQDMDHENMFWYRQDPGLGLRLIYFSYDVKMKEKGDIPEGYSVSREKKERFSLILESASTNQTSMYLCASRKDREDTQYFGPGTRLTVL.

V is TRBV30 and J is TRBJ1-1; the D is unclear. This CDR3 is 15 amino acids long. CDR1 GTSNPN and CDR2 SVGIG come from the germline V gene (reference sequence). Trimming stripped 3 bases from V and 1 base from J, with 15 bases between. CDR3 coding DNA: TGTGCCTGGAGAAGTCTGGCGGGAGGGAACACTGAAGCTTTCTTT. Its translation: CAWRSLAGGNTEAFF. Based on the CDR3 plus reference TRBV30 and TRBJ1-1, the full variable domain is SQTIHQWPATLVQPVGSPLSLECTVEGTSNPNLYWYRQAAGRGLQLLFYSVGIGQISSEVPQNLSASRPQDRQFILSSKKLLLSDSGFYLCAWRSLAGGNTEAFFGQGTRLTVV.

The chain couples TRBV10-2 to TRBJ2-7, with D maybe TRBD2 (5 bases). Between the trimmed V and J ends, which lost 3 bases and 7 bases, there was a span of 16 bases. Germline assignment: CDR1 WSHSY and CDR2 SAAADI. This CDR3 contains 14 residues. The CDR3 loop is CASSEGSLIGEQYF. The CDR3 DNA reads TGCGCCAGCAGTGAAGGGAGCCTCATAGGAGAGCAGTACTTC.

This clone was counted once. The V and J genes are TRBV30 and TRBJ2-7; TRBD2 matches at 13 bases. Germline CDR1 GTSNPN, CDR2 SVGIG (reference sequence). The V and J ends lost 6 bases and 3 bases, in that order; junction bases with no gene match: 8. The CDR3 sequence is 15 residues long. The DNA for the CDR3 is TGTGCCTGTGGAAAAGGGACTAGCGGGAACTACGAGCAGTACTTC. Residues: CACGKGTSGNYEQYF.

The rearrangement joins TRBV19 to TRBJ1-2; 7 bases are a match to TRBD1. The ends lost 6 bases at V and 5 bases at J; junction bases unmatched: 3. Germline CDR1 reads LNHDA; CDR2 reads SQIVND (reference sequence). This CDR3 region has 12 residues. The CDR3 DNA is TGTGCCAGTAGGGGCAGGGGGTATGGCTACACCTTC. Its protein product is CASRGRGYGYTF.

The chain carries TRBV18 and TRBJ2-7; perhaps TRBD2 as D (6 bases). The CDR3 runs 16 residues. Germline V gene lookup returns CDR1 KGHSH and CDR2 LQKENI. V lost 2 bases and J lost 2, with 16 bases in between. The CDR3 sequence: CASSPGSGAIAYEQYF. As DNA, the CDR3 is TGTGCCAGCTCACCAGGGTCGGGAGCTATTGCCTACGAGCAGTACTTC.

The chain combines TRBV30 with TRBJ2-2, with 7 bases fitting TRBD1. Per the germline V gene, CDR1 is GTSNPN and CDR2 is SVGIG (reference sequence). The V and J ends lost 3 bases and 1 base, in that order; junction bases with no gene match: 2. The CDR3 covers 14 residues. CDR3 protein: CAWRAGGNTGELFF. In DNA form, the CDR3 reads TGTGCCTGGAGGGCAGGGGGGAACACCGGGGAGCTGTTTTTT.